The sample holds many counts of the clone carrying this T cell receptor beta chain. The time point: newly diagnosed GD, antithyroid drugs for less than 3 months. RNA from PBMCs was the source of the TCR library. These data belong to a study of regulatory T cells in long-lasting Graves disease. CDR3 regions were amplified by Arm-PCR using iRepertoire HTBI primers to build TCR beta libraries. Via MiXCR, TCRdb re-called the multiplex PCR reads, giving one row per CDR3 protein. This repertoire shows about 530,000 distinct CDR3 sequences, around 15% found once; its top ten account for 25%. Trimming stripped 1 base from V and 8 bases from J, with 11 bases between. Germline V lookup: CDR1 MDHEN, CDR2 SYDVKM. The CDR3 contains 13 residues. The data also belong to a second study, concerning T cells in Graves' hyperthyroidism and ophthalmopathy. That investigation notes: An initial round of RT-PCR targeting the TCR CDR3 relied on the HTBI primer set.

This sequence was found in a woman aged 40 to 65 with Graves disease. This chain uses TRBV28 with TRBJ1-2; D unresolved. Specimen: peripheral blood mononuclear cells (PBMCs), collected at new diagnosis, from a patient treated with antithyroid drugs. CDR3 sequence reads: CASSLSETAGYTF. CDR3 DNA sequence: TGTGCCAGCAGTTTATCGGAAACTGCCGGCTACACCTTC.